This T cell receptor (beta chain) was captured by sequencing in a study of tumor-infiltrating lymphocytes in localized non-small cell lung cancer. Study results and limitations: Tumors had more T cell infiltration than uninvolved lung, per TCRbeta sequencing and CD3 counts. Not all patients were TCR sequenced, owing to tissue quantity.

Of note for this clone: Its antigen remains unknown.

V shed 5 bases and J shed 6 bases, with 14 bases lying between them. The CDR3 runs to 13 residues. Germline CDR1 and CDR2: MNHEY and SMNVEV (reference sequence). Clones were sequenced by immunoSEQ multiplex PCR, and TCRdb holds only the in-frame ones, with some missing. This table has about 6,400 clones, 70% to 80% appearing once. This TCR was recovered from a human donor with non-small cell lung cancer. This chain links TRBV27 with TRBJ2-7; D not certain. Sequenced sample: uninvolved lung tissue not adjacent to the tumor. The CDR3 sequence is CASSPTTEAEQYF. CDR3 nucleotide sequence: TGTGCCAGCAGTCCAACGACGGAAGCCGAGCAGTACTTC.